This T cell receptor (beta chain) was sequenced during a study of T cell responses to AZD1222 COVID-19 vaccine. General study points: Recipients of AZD1222 seropositive at baseline numbered only 5 or 6. Only after the peak T cell response were repertoires sampled. Compared with day 0, the breadth and depth of the Spike-specific TCR repertoire rose significantly after two doses of AZD1222. Most donors were white British and more were female, and clonal diversity was possibly underestimated.

Turning to this clone: Its specificity is not known.

CDR1 and CDR2 from the germline V gene are SGHTA and FQGNSA. Deletions cut 2 bases from V and 5 bases from J, with 9 bases between. This CDR3 has 13 amino acids. Profiling relied on immunoSEQ multiplex PCR, and the TCRdb table lists in-frame clones only, not all of them. Among some 84,000 clones listed, around nine tenths were seen once. This receptor was obtained from an adult who received the AZD1222 COVID-19 vaccine. The starting material was peripheral blood, obtained 28 days after the second AZD1222 dose. The gene calls are TRBV7-2 and TRBJ2-5; D not resolved. This chain's CDR3 is CASSLRVVETQYF. DNA for the CDR3: TGTGCCAGCAGCTTACGGGTGGTTGAGACCCAGTACTTC.